This T cell receptor beta chain was recovered during a study of blood T cell repertoires in COVID-19. The assay was immunoSEQ multiplex PCR, and TCRdb's table has in-frame clones only and misses some. Of approximately 53,000 clones in the sample, about four fifths were seen once. CDR3 length equals 14 residues. CDR1 and CDR2 (germline): SGHKS, YYEKEE (reference sequence). V trimming: 5 bases; J trimming: 2 bases; junction bases outside the gene matches: 7. This clonotype was obtained from a woman aged 55 to 70 with acute or convalescent COVID-19. Sequences were obtained from peripheral blood. This rearrangement joins TRBV5-5 to TRBJ2-7; 7 nucleotides agree with TRBD1. Written as DNA, the CDR3 is TGTGCCAGCAGAAGGGACAGAAACACCTACGAGCAGTACTTC. It is translated as CASRRDRNTYEQYF. The complete variable domain, with remaining parts taken from reference TRBV5-5 and TRBJ2-7, reads DAGVTQSPTHLIKTRGQQVTLRCSPISGHKSVSWYQQVLGQGPQFIFQYYEKEERGRGNFPDRFSARQFPNYSSELNVNALLLGDSALYLCASRRDRNTYEQYFGPGTRLTVT.